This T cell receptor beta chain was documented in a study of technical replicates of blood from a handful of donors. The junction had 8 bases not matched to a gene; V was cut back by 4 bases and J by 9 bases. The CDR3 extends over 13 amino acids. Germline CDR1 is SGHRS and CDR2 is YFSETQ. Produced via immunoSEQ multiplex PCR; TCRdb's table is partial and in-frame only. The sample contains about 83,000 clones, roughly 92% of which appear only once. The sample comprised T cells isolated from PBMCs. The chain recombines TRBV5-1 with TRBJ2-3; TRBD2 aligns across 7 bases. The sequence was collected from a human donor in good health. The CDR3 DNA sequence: TGCGCCAGCAGCCTGATAGCGGGTGACACGCAGTATTTT. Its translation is CASSLIAGDTQYF.